One sample yielded the 16 T cell receptor beta chains listed below, sequenced in a study of regulatory T cells in long-lasting Graves disease. As for time point: persistent/refractory GD, antithyroid drugs over 5 years with positive TRAb. From PBMCs, RNA was extracted and then used to make the TCR library. The authors built TCR beta libraries using iRepertoire HTBI primers and Arm-PCR of CDR3 regions. TCRdb re-analysed the multiplex PCR reads in MiXCR, keeping a single row per CDR3 protein. Here the sample spans 450,000 or so distinct CDR3 sequences, about 20% being singletons. Sequences were derived from peripheral blood mononuclear cells (PBMCs), sampled when the disease was refractory, from a patient treated with antithyroid drugs. The receptors were gathered from a female donor with Graves disease.

This clonotype was observed many times. The chain's CDR3 is CAISVDGNTEAFF. The CDR3 coding sequence is TGTGCCATCAGTGTTGACGGGAACACTGAAGCTTTCTTT. The chain has TRBV10-3 and TRBJ1-1; D not resolved. Between the trimmed V and J ends, which lost 4 bases and 1 base, there was a span of 7 bases. The CDR3 contains 13 residues. Germline values: CDR1 ENHRY, CDR2 SYGVKD.

This rearrangement joins TRBV11-3 to TRBJ2-5; TRBD2 aligns across 8 bases. Germline CDR1 and CDR2: SGHNT and YENEEA. The CDR3 totals 15 residues. The V segment lost 5 bases and the J segment 4 bases; nucleotides outside the gene matches: 9. The CDR3 protein is CASSPGGGTRETQYF. The CDR3 DNA follows: TGTGCCAGCAGCCCCGGGGGGGGTACTAGAGAGACCCAGTACTTC.

The sample holds a few counts of this clonotype. CDR3 in DNA: TGTGCCAGCAGTCGGGGTACCGAAAGAAACTACGAGCAGTACTTC. This gives the protein CASSRGTERNYEQYF. The V call is TRBV6-1, the J call TRBJ2-7, with D possibly TRBD2 on 5 matching bases. V dropped 5 bases and J dropped 3 bases, with 17 bases sitting between them. Germline V gene sequence: CDR1 MNHNS, CDR2 SASEGT. The CDR3 has 15 residues.

In regard to this clonotype: This may be a read error, as it is one base from a much larger clone. This rearrangement joins TRBV28 to TRBJ1-6; 8 bases are a match to TRBD1. Germline assignment: CDR1 MDHEN and CDR2 SYDVKM. The CDR3 runs 15 residues. The V and J ends lost 4 bases and 7 bases, in that order; junction bases with no gene match: 6. The CDR3 DNA reads as TGTGCCAGCAGTTCAGGGGGCTGGAGAAATTCACCCCTCCACTTT. This sequence encodes CASSSGGWRNSPLHF.

This chain's CDR3 is CASSYSESTTGELFF. Written as DNA, the CDR3 is TGTGCCAGCAGTTACTCGGAATCTACGACCGGGGAGCTGTTTTTT. The rearrangement uses TRBV6-5 and TRBJ2-2; D call uncertain. Germline CDR1 is MNHEY and CDR2 is SVGAGI. The CDR3 consists of 15 residues. V dropped 0 bases and J dropped 5 bases, with 10 bases sitting between them.

CDR3 sequence reads: CASSPQGGEAFF. The CDR3 DNA sequence: TGTGCCAGCAGTCCACAGGGCGGTGAAGCTTTCTTT. The rearrangement uses TRBV12-3 or TRBV12-4 and TRBJ1-1; a possible D gene is TRBD1 (6 bases). The V end was cut by 5 bases, the J end by 7 bases, with 11 bases between. This CDR3 region has 12 residues.

This clonotype was seen only a few times. The chain uses TRBV27 and TRBJ2-7; TRBD1 aligns across 7 bases. The ends lost 10 bases at V and 2 bases at J; junction bases unmatched: 5. This CDR3 is 12 amino acids long. The V gene's germline CDR1 is MNHEY and CDR2 SMNVEV (reference sequence). The CDR3 region is CATRDSTYEQYF. The CDR3 nucleotides read TGTGCCACCCGGGACAGTACCTACGAGCAGTACTTC.

The rearrangement links TRBV20-1 to TRBJ2-4; D gene unclear. The CDR3 is 10 amino acids. Trimming pared 3 bases from V and 9 bases from J, leaving 6 bases between. Germline assignment: CDR1 DFQATT and CDR2 SNEGSKA (reference sequence). CDR3 protein: CSASSPIQYF. DNA of the CDR3: TGCAGTGCTAGTTCACCCATTCAGTACTTC.

The chain couples TRBV5-6 to TRBJ1-1; possible D gene TRBD1, 5 bases. Per germline, CDR1 SGHDT and CDR2 YYEEEE. Between the trimmed V and J ends, which lost 1 base and 6 bases, there was a span of 19 bases. This CDR3 spans 16 amino acids. The CDR3: CASSLIDLGQGPEAFF. The DNA for the CDR3 is TGTGCCAGCAGCTTGATAGATCTGGGGCAGGGTCCTGAAGCTTTCTTT.

In this sample, this clonotype turned up a few times. The chain recombines TRBV30 with TRBJ2-5, with no clear D. CDR1 GTSNPN and CDR2 SVGIG come from the germline V gene (reference sequence). The CDR3 contains 13 residues. The germline V and J ends were trimmed by 4 bases and 3 bases, with 12 bases remaining between them. The CDR3: CAWTPPPEETQYF. DNA for the CDR3: TGTGCCTGGACTCCTCCTCCCGAAGAGACCCAGTACTTC.

This clonotype was recorded a few times. Sequence at one end of the junction differs from germline and may be a read error. The gene calls are TRBV11-2 and TRBJ2-2, with 8 bases matching TRBD2. This CDR3 is 16 amino acids long. Germline-derived CDR1 and CDR2 are SGHAT and FQNNGV. The CDR3 coding sequence is TGTGCCAGCAGCTTAGAGATAGCGGGGAACACCGAGGAGCTGTTTTTT. Protein product: CASSLEIAGNTEELFF.

This clonotype was recorded many times. The rearrangement joins TRBV27 to TRBJ1-4; D not certain. Trimming took off 5 bases at V and 0 bases at J, with 16 bases between the two ends. The CDR3 has 17 residues. CDR1 and CDR2 from the germline V gene are MNHEY and SMNVEV (reference sequence). CDR3 nucleotide sequence: TGTGCCAGCAGTCCATCAGGCCGCCGTGCAACTAATGAAAAACTGTTTTTT. Translating gives CASSPSGRRATNEKLFF.

In its sample, this clonotype was seen a few times. V and J are TRBV27 and TRBJ2-7, with 8 bases matching TRBD1. This CDR3 has 13 amino acids. V was clipped by 10 bases and J by 3 bases; unmatched bases: 8. CDR1 and CDR2 from the germline V gene are MNHEY and SMNVEV (reference sequence). CDR3 loop: CATAGTGDYEQYF. The DNA of the CDR3 is TGTGCCACCGCCGGGACAGGCGACTACGAGCAGTACTTC.

This clonotype was observed a handful of times. V gene TRBV9 combines with J gene TRBJ2-2; D remains unclear. CDR3 length: 15 residues. V lost 0 bases to trimming and J lost 1 base, with 7 bases between them. Germline-derived CDR1 and CDR2 are SGDLS and YYNGEE. The CDR3 nucleotides read TGTGCCAGCAGCGTAGCCGTGGGGAACACCGGGGAGCTGTTTTTT. Its translation: CASSVAVGNTGELFF.

This clonotype appeared many times. The chain links TRBV6-1 to TRBJ1-1, with TRBD1 as a possible D gene (5 bases). The CDR3 runs 15 residues. Germline V gene sequence: CDR1 MNHNS, CDR2 SASEGT. V was trimmed by 6 bases and J by 3 bases, leaving 17 bases between them. This CDR3 is CASSPGGVVDTEAFF. DNA for the CDR3: TGTGCCAGCAGCCCCGGAGGGGTGGTAGACACTGAAGCTTTCTTT.

A remark on this clonotype: This may be a read error: a much more frequent sequence differs by one nucleotide. The chain recombines TRBV15 with TRBJ1-4, with D possibly TRBD1 on 5 matching bases. Trimming removed 6 bases at V and 8 bases at J, with 22 bases between. The germline V gene encodes CDR1 LNHNV and CDR2 YYDKDF (reference sequence). The CDR3 spans 16 residues. The CDR3 here is CATRRRRGNGVEKLFF. CDR3 sequence (DNA): TGTGCCACCAGGAGGAGACGGGGGAACGGAGTCGAAAAACTGTTTTTT.